This TCR beta chain was captured in a study of blood T cell repertoires in COVID-19. Study information: Sample material is recorded as cDNA or gDNA derived from T cells, B-cell-depleted T cells, or PBMCs.

Profiling relied on immunoSEQ multiplex PCR, and the TCRdb table lists in-frame clones only, not all of them. The sample has some 150,000 clones; around 86% are singletons. The length of the CDR3 is 15 residues. Trimming removed 4 bases at V and 0 bases at J, with 11 bases between. From germline, CDR1 is SGDLS and CDR2 YYNGEE. This chain uses TRBV9 with TRBJ1-3; D possibly corresponds to TRBD1 (6 bases). Sequenced input: peripheral blood. The clonotype originates from a man between 50 and 59 years old who had recovered from COVID-19. The DNA for the CDR3 is TGTGCCAGCAGCCTATTGGACAGCTCTGGAAACACCATATATTTT. Its protein product is CASSLLDSSGNTIYF.